The 21 T cell receptor beta chains given below trace back to one sample, sequenced in a study of blood T cell repertoires in COVID-19. The assay was immunoSEQ multiplex PCR, and TCRdb's table has in-frame clones only and misses some. This table has 250,000 to 350,000 clones, 87% appearing once. What was sequenced was peripheral blood. The receptors were sampled from a woman aged 45 to 65 who had recovered from COVID-19.

The rearrangement joins TRBV6-5 to TRBJ2-1, with 8 bases identical to TRBD2. CDR1 MNHEY and CDR2 SVGAGI come from the germline V gene. This CDR3 has 14 residues. With 8 bases clipped from V and 1 base from J, the junction kept 4 bases outside the gene matches. This CDR3 reads CASGASGSYNEQFF. CDR3 sequence (DNA): TGTGCCAGCGGCGCTAGCGGGTCCTACAATGAGCAGTTCTTC.

This clone was seen just once. CDR3 DNA: TGTGCCAGCAGCTTAGAACAGCTGAACACTGAAGCTTTCTTT. It specifies CASSLEQLNTEAFF. J is TRBJ1-1 and V is TRBV7-9; D call uncertain. The CDR3 is 14 amino acids. The V gene lost 1 base and the J gene lost 0 bases, with 6 bases spanning the gap. Germline CDR1 and CDR2: SEHNR and FQNEAQ (reference sequence).

The rearrangement uses TRBV5-4 and TRBJ1-2; maybe TRBD1 (5 bases). The CDR3 is 14 amino acids. CDR1 SGHNT and CDR2 YYREEE come from the germline V gene (reference sequence). V shed 5 bases and J shed 7 bases, with 18 bases lying between them. The CDR3 reads CASRSQEGRFGYTF. Written as DNA, the CDR3 is TGTGCCAGCAGGTCTCAGGAGGGGCGTTTTGGCTACACCTTC.

The rearrangement uses TRBV24-1 and TRBJ2-1; 7 nucleotides line up with TRBD2. The V gene end was trimmed by 5 bases and the J gene end by 5 bases; junction bases not matched to a gene: 8. Looked up from germline, CDR1 is KGHDR and CDR2 is SFDVKD. This CDR3 region has 15 residues. Here the CDR3 DNA reads TGTGCCACCAGTGGTCGGGGAGGGCAGAACAATGAGCAGTTCTTC. Translated, it gives CATSGRGGQNNEQFF.

This rearrangement joins TRBV6-5 to TRBJ1-2; 8 positions match TRBD1. This CDR3 region has 12 residues. Germline CDR1 is MNHEY and CDR2 is SVGAGI. Trimming removed 7 bases from V and 4 bases from J; junction bases left unmatched: 2. CDR3 nucleotides: TGTGCCAGCATAGGACAGGGCTATGGCTACACCTTC. Translating it yields CASIGQGYGYTF.

The rearrangement links TRBV6-5 to TRBJ1-3; D might be TRBD1 (5 bases). Trimming stripped 6 bases from V and 0 bases from J, with 9 bases between. Germline V gene sequence: CDR1 MNHEY, CDR2 SVGAGI. CDR3 length equals 14 residues. In nucleotides, the CDR3 is TGTGCCAGCAGGGGACTTGGCTCTGGAAACACCATATATTTT. Protein: CASRGLGSGNTIYF.

This chain connects TRBV19 to TRBJ2-1; TRBD2 agrees at 13 bases. The CDR3 extends over 15 amino acids. The junction had 6 bases not matched to a gene; V was cut back by 6 bases and J by 7 bases. Germline assignment: CDR1 LNHDA and CDR2 SQIVND (reference sequence). The CDR3 nucleotides read TGTGCCAGTAGCACTAGCGGGGGGGGAGCTAATGAGCAGTTCTTC. Protein product: CASSTSGGGANEQFF.

The chain couples TRBV6-2 or TRBV6-3 to TRBJ2-3, with TRBD2 matching 16 bases. J was trimmed by 0 bases and V by 3 bases; bases with no gene match: 9. The germline CDR1 and CDR2 sequences are MNHEY and SVGEGT. The CDR3 totals 20 residues. CDR3 loop: CASSYPGTSGGASSTDTQYF. The CDR3 nucleotides read TGTGCCAGCAGTTATCCCGGGACTAGCGGGGGGGCCTCGAGCACAGATACGCAGTATTTT.

The chain couples TRBV4-3 to TRBJ2-7, with a weak D call TRBD1 (5 bases). Germline CDR1 and CDR2: LGHNA and YSLEER. The CDR3 consists of 14 residues. V dropped 4 bases and J dropped 1 base, with 11 bases sitting between them. For the CDR3, the DNA is TGCGCCAGCAGCCTATGGACATTATCCTACGAGCAGTACTTC. This codes for CASSLWTLSYEQYF.

The rearrangement uses TRBV20-1 and TRBJ2-3; tentative D call: TRBD1 (6 bases). CDR3 length equals 16 residues. The ends were cut back, 3 bases at V and 6 bases at J, with 22 bases in the middle. The germline gives CDR1 DFQATT, CDR2 SNEGSKA (reference sequence). CDR3 DNA sequence: TGCAGTGCTAGTCTAGGGACACCTTCGCGAGGGGATACGCAGTATTTT. Its translation is CSASLGTPSRGDTQYF.

The rearrangement links TRBV28 to TRBJ1-2, with TRBD1 identical over 8 bases. The CDR3 totals 18 residues. Germline-derived CDR1 and CDR2 are MDHEN and SYDVKM. The ends lost 1 base at V and 4 bases at J; junction bases unmatched: 14. The CDR3 reads CASSLSGPLGQGLYGYTF. For the CDR3, the DNA is TGTGCCAGCAGTTTATCAGGCCCTTTAGGACAGGGCCTCTATGGCTACACCTTC.

The chain carries TRBV30 and TRBJ2-2, with D tentatively TRBD1 (6 bases). The CDR3 totals 14 residues. V lost 0 bases to trimming and J lost 5 bases, with 10 bases between them. Germline V CDR1 and CDR2: GTSNPN, SVGIG (reference sequence). Here the CDR3 DNA reads TGTGCCTGGAGTGTGGGGGCGGGTACCGGGGAGCTGTTTTTT. The encoded protein is CAWSVGAGTGELFF.

The rearrangement joins TRBV28 to TRBJ1-1; D is ambiguous. V was clipped by 3 bases and J by 0 bases, with 14 bases between them. Germline CDR1 reads MDHEN; CDR2 reads SYDVKM. The CDR3 contains 16 residues. CDR3 loop: CASSFSLARLNTEAFF. In nucleotides, the CDR3 is TGTGCCAGCAGTTTTTCCCTGGCCAGATTGAACACTGAAGCTTTCTTT.

The chain recombines TRBV4-2 with TRBJ2-5, with 12 bases fitting TRBD2. Germline V gives CDR1 LGHNA, CDR2 YNFKEQ. V dropped 0 bases and J dropped 3; count of bases not matched to a gene: 5. The CDR3 is 17 residues long. The CDR3 here is CASSQDRLAGGEETQYF. CDR3 in DNA: TGTGCCAGCAGCCAAGATAGGCTAGCGGGGGGGGAAGAGACCCAGTACTTC.

The V gene is TRBV28, the J gene TRBJ2-7; maybe TRBD1 (6 bases). The CDR3 extends over 15 amino acids. V was cut by 6 bases and J by 2 bases, with 17 bases left in between. Germline-derived CDR1 and CDR2 are MDHEN and SYDVKM. The CDR3 is CASRAGTFTAYEQYF. Written as DNA, the CDR3 is TGTGCCAGCAGGGCCGGGACATTCACAGCCTACGAGCAGTACTTC.

In this sample, this clone turned up a few times. The genes are TRBV10-2 and TRBJ1-5, with D uncertain. V lost 4 bases, J lost 4 bases, and 8 bases lay in between. Per germline, CDR1 WSHSY and CDR2 SAAADI. This CDR3 region has 13 residues. This chain's CDR3 is CASSGALNQPQHF. The CDR3 coding sequence is TGCGCCAGCAGTGGGGCGCTAAATCAGCCCCAGCATTTT.

This chain links TRBV4-3 with TRBJ2-7; TRBD1 matches at 8 bases. Germline values: CDR1 LGHNA, CDR2 YSLEER. V shed 4 bases, J shed 5 bases, and the junction held 13 bases outside the gene matches. The length of the CDR3 is 16 residues. The CDR3 coding sequence is TGCGCCAGCAGCCCCCAGGCTGGCCAGGGGGCCCACGAGCAGTACTTC. This sequence encodes CASSPQAGQGAHEQYF.

Ten or more counts support this clone. The rearrangement uses TRBV4-2 and TRBJ2-7; possible D gene TRBD1, 7 bases. Trimming stripped 1 base from V and 3 bases from J, with 16 bases between. Germline V gene sequence: CDR1 LGHNA, CDR2 YNFKEQ. This CDR3 has 16 residues. CDR3 in DNA: TGTGCCAGCAGCCAAGTTCTCGCGGGACAGAACTACGAGCAGTACTTC. Residues: CASSQVLAGQNYEQYF.

This clone appeared once. The J gene is TRBJ1-1, the V gene TRBV30; no definite D call. The V end was cut by 0 bases, the J end by 3 bases, with 8 bases between. CDR3 length: 13 amino acids. In germline, CDR1 is GTSNPN, CDR2 SVGIG (reference sequence). CDR3 in amino acids: CAWSVLGYTEAFF. Here the CDR3 DNA reads TGTGCCTGGAGTGTTCTCGGTTACACTGAAGCTTTCTTT.

For this clone: The same CDR3 is also encoded by other DNA sequences in this sample. The rearrangement uses TRBV7-2 and TRBJ2-5, with D maybe TRBD1 (6 bases). This CDR3 comprises 13 residues. Germline V lookup: CDR1 SGHTA, CDR2 FQGNSA. V was cut by 1 base and J by 5 bases, with 8 bases left in between. CDR3 amino acids: CASSLVGAETQYF. The CDR3 nucleotides are TGTGCCAGCAGCTTAGTGGGGGCCGAGACCCAGTACTTC.

This sequence joins TRBV13 and TRBJ2-1, with TRBD1 identical over 7 bases. The CDR3 consists of 16 residues. Germline-derived CDR1 and CDR2 are PRHDT and FYEKMQ (reference sequence). Trimming removed 5 bases from V and 4 bases from J; junction bases left unmatched: 11. The CDR3 bases are TGTGCCAGCAGCCGAAACAGACAGGGCCTTTACAATGAGCAGTTCTTC. Translated: CASSRNRQGLYNEQFF.